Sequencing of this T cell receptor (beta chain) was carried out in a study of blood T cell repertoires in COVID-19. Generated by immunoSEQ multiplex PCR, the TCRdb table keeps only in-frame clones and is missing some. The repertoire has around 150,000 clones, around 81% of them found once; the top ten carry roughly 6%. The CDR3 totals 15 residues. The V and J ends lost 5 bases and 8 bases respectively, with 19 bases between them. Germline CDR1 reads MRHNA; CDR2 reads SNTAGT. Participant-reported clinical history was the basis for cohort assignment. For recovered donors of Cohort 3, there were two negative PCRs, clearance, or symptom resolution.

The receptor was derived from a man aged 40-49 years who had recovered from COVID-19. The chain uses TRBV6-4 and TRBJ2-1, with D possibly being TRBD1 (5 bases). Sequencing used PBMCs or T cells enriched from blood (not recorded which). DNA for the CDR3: TGTGCCAGCAGTCTGCAAACCGGGCAGGGCCATGAGCAGTTCTTC. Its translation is CASSLQTGQGHEQFF.